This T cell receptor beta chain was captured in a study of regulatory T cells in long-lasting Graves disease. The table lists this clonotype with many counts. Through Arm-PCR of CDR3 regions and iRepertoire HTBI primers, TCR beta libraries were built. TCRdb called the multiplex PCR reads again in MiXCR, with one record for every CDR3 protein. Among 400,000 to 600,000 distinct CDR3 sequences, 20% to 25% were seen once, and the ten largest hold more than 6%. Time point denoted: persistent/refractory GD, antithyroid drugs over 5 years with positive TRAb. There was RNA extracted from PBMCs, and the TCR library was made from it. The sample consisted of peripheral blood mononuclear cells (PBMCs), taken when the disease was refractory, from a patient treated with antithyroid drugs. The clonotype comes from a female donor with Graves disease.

CDR3 loop: CASSYRPSYEQYF. DNA for the CDR3: TGTGCCAGCAGTTACAGGCCCTCCTACGAGCAGTACTTC. The chain recombines TRBV27 with TRBJ2-7; the D gene is possibly TRBD1 (5 bases). Trimming cost V 4 bases and J 0 bases, with 7 bases left between them. The CDR3 is 13 amino acids. In germline, CDR1 is MNHEY, CDR2 SMNVEV (reference sequence).